This passage covers 27 T cell receptor beta chains from one sample sequenced in a study of read filtering for tumor transcriptome and immune sequencing. The library was built from roughly 400 ng RNA with molecular barcoded adaptors for alpha/delta and beta/gamma chains. TCRdb reanalysed the reads using MiXCR and keeps one entry per CDR3 protein. The profile shows about 130,000 distinct CDR3 sequences, about an eighth of them singletons. The specimen sequenced was a population of CD138-negative cells sorted from bone marrow. These receptors were taken from a donor at least 40 years old with multiple myeloma.

This clonotype was seen a few times. One junction end does not reproduce the germline sequence, and a read error may be involved. The chain links TRBV12-3 or TRBV12-4 to TRBJ2-1; possibly TRBD2 for D (5 bases). This CDR3 spans 14 amino acids. The CDR3 region has the DNA TGTGCCAGCAGCTTAGGACTGCGATACAATGAGCAGTTCTTC. It encodes CASSLGLRYNEQFF.

CDR3 protein: CASSMWSLQETQYF. CDR3 bases: TGTGCCAGTAGTATGTGGTCCCTCCAAGAGACCCAGTACTTC. The chain uses TRBV19 and TRBJ2-5; D gene unclear. The CDR3 sequence is 14 residues long. V was cut by 3 bases and J by 1 base, with 9 bases left in between. CDR1 is LNHDA, CDR2 SQIVND, per germline (reference sequence).

There are many counts of this clonotype. V usage is TRBV19 and J usage is TRBJ2-7; 8 bases agree with TRBD1. There are 14 residues in the CDR3. Trimming took 3 bases from V and 7 from J; bases not matched to a gene: 8. Germline V lookup: CDR1 LNHDA, CDR2 SQIVND (reference sequence). Written as DNA, the CDR3 is TGTGCCAGTAGTATCGGGCAGGGGGCTGGGGAGCAGTACTTC. Its translation is CASSIGQGAGEQYF.

Details on this clonotype: This sequence may be a read error, since a much larger clone differs from it by one base. The gene calls are TRBV29-1 and TRBJ1-1, with 7 bases lining up with TRBD1. The CDR3 extends over 13 amino acids. V trimming: 8 bases; J trimming: 1 base; junction bases outside the gene matches: 7. Looked up from germline, CDR1 is SQVTM and CDR2 is ANQGSEA. CDR3 sequence reads: CSSMGQPNTEAFF. The CDR3 DNA reads TGCAGCTCCATGGGACAGCCGAACACTGAAGCTTTCTTT.

This chain joins TRBV6-2 or TRBV6-3 and TRBJ2-3; TRBD2 agrees at 8 bases. Germline assignment: CDR1 MNHEY and CDR2 SVGEGT. V dropped 2 bases and J dropped 1; count of bases not matched to a gene: 20. The CDR3 contains 21 residues. In nucleotides, the CDR3 is TGTGCCAGCAGTTACCCTCGCGTCGGGGGGGGCCGGCAAGTAGGCACAGATACGCAGTATTTT. Protein: CASSYPRVGGGRQVGTDTQYF.

This clonotype was seen at least ten times. This chain connects TRBV28 to TRBJ1-2, with D possibly being TRBD1 (6 bases). The CDR3 extends over 14 amino acids. V was cut by 6 bases and J by 6 bases, with 17 bases left in between. The V gene's germline CDR1 is MDHEN and CDR2 SYDVKM. The CDR3 is CASSTGGAPHGYTF. CDR3 DNA sequence: TGTGCCAGCAGCACCGGGGGGGCGCCCCATGGCTACACCTTC.

The gene calls are TRBV6-5 and TRBJ2-2, with 11 nucleotides matching TRBD1. Germline V gene lookup returns CDR1 MNHEY and CDR2 SVGAGI. Trimming at V came to 6 bases and at J to 5 bases, leaving 5 bases not matched to a gene. The CDR3 is 15 amino acids. The CDR3 region is CASSPDRGQTGELFF. The CDR3 coding sequence is TGTGCCAGCAGCCCGGACAGGGGGCAAACCGGGGAGCTGTTTTTT.

V usage is TRBV12-3 or TRBV12-4 and J usage is TRBJ1-1; no definite D call. The CDR3 has 13 amino acids. V lost 4 bases and J lost 5, with 11 bases in between. This CDR3 reads CASSWKASTEAFF. The DNA for the CDR3 is TGTGCCAGCAGTTGGAAGGCATCTACTGAAGCTTTCTTT.

The chain couples TRBV29-1 to TRBJ1-1, with unresolved D. Germline V gene sequence: CDR1 SQVTM, CDR2 ANQGSEA. Trimming took off 6 bases at V and 3 bases at J, with 11 bases between the two ends. This CDR3 contains 12 residues. CDR3 protein: CSVRYGDTEAFF. In DNA, the CDR3 is TGCAGCGTCAGATACGGGGACACTGAAGCTTTCTTT.

This clonotype was found a few times. This chain connects TRBV18 to TRBJ1-2, with D unclear. Germline CDR1 and CDR2: KGHSH and LQKENI. The CDR3 has 12 residues. Trimming removed 0 bases from V and 2 bases from J, with 1 base in between. The CDR3 DNA sequence: TGTGCCAGCTCACCACCGAACTATGGCTACACCTTC. Its protein product is CASSPPNYGYTF. Combining the CDR3 with reference TRBV18 and TRBJ1-2 gives the whole variable domain NAGVMQNPRHLVRRRGQEARLRCSPMKGHSHVYWYRQLPEEGLKFMVYLQKENIIDESGMPKERFSAEFPKEGPSILRIQQVVRGDSAAYFCASSPPNYGYTFGSGTRLTVV.

This clonotype was seen a few times. CDR3 bases: TGTGCCAGCAGCGTAGGAGGGAGGGGGCAAAGGAGCTCTGGAAACACCATATATTTT. Residues: CASSVGGRGQRSSGNTIYF. The chain recombines TRBV9 with TRBJ1-3, with 7 bases matching TRBD1. V was pared by 0 bases and J by 0 bases, with 12 bases of the junction left unmatched. This CDR3 contains 19 residues. Germline-derived CDR1 and CDR2 are SGDLS and YYNGEE. Variable domain in full (rest from reference TRBV9 and TRBJ1-3): DSGVTQTPKHLITATGQRVTLRCSPRSGDLSVYWYQQSLDQGLQFLIQYYNGEERAKGNILERFSAQQFPDLHSELNLSSLELGDSALYFCASSVGGRGQRSSGNTIYFGEGSWLTVV.

This rearrangement joins TRBV4-2 to TRBJ2-2, with D maybe TRBD1 (5 bases). CDR3 length equals 16 residues. Germline V gene sequence: CDR1 LGHNA, CDR2 YNFKEQ. The germline V and J ends were trimmed by 1 base and 3 bases, with 12 bases remaining between them. CDR3 DNA sequence: TGTGCCAGCAGCCAAGTTCAGGGCGTCGACACCGGGGAGCTGTTTTTT. It is translated as CASSQVQGVDTGELFF.

V is TRBV20-1 and J is TRBJ2-5; D gene unclear. This CDR3 is 10 amino acids long. Trimming removed 3 bases from V and 5 bases from J, with 4 bases in between. Germline CDR1 reads DFQATT; CDR2 reads SNEGSKA (reference sequence). For the CDR3, the DNA is TGCAGTGCTAGTATCGAGACCCAGTACTTC. Encoded protein: CSASIETQYF.

This clonotype was seen at least ten times. The CDR3 here is CASSETDREAFF. CDR3 coding DNA: TGCGCCAGCAGTGAGACAGACCGTGAAGCTTTCTTT. V usage is TRBV10-2 and J usage is TRBJ1-1, with D hard to call. Per germline, CDR1 WSHSY and CDR2 SAAADI. The CDR3 totals 12 residues. V was shortened by 2 bases and J by 7 bases, with 8 bases between the two germline ends.

This clonotype has only a few counts. The V call is TRBV3-1, the J call TRBJ2-1, with 10 bases aligning to TRBD2. Germline loops: CDR1 LGHDT, CDR2 YNNKEL (reference sequence). Unmatched junction bases numbered 10, after V lost 4 bases and J lost 4 bases. This CDR3 region has 17 residues. CDR3 sequence: CASSRDGAGGPYNEQFF. CDR3 sequence (DNA): TGTGCCAGCAGCCGAGATGGAGCGGGGGGGCCTTACAATGAGCAGTTCTTC.

At least ten counts were recorded for this clonotype. The genes are TRBV7-2 and TRBJ2-5; the D call may be TRBD1 or TRBD2 (5 bases each). The CDR3 is made up of 15 amino acids. The germline V gene encodes CDR1 SGHTA and CDR2 FQGNSA. Trimming left V 3 bases short and J 5 bases short, with 16 bases between. This CDR3 is CASSFRDGRFETQYF. CDR3 DNA: TGTGCCAGCAGCTTCCGGGACGGCCGTTTTGAGACCCAGTACTTC.

This clonotype was counted many times. The chain joins TRBV24-1 to TRBJ2-5; 10 bases align to TRBD1. Germline V gene sequence: CDR1 KGHDR, CDR2 SFDVKD. V dropped 3 bases and J dropped 5; count of bases not matched to a gene: 8. The CDR3 has 16 residues. The CDR3 DNA reads TGTGCCACCAGTGATCGGGGGACAGGGGAGGGCGAGACCCAGTACTTC. Its translation: CATSDRGTGEGETQYF.

This clonotype was seen ten or more times. V gene TRBV5-1 combines with J gene TRBJ2-7, with TRBD2 identical over 7 bases. The CDR3 is made up of 15 amino acids. Germline V gene data show CDR1 as SGHRS and CDR2 as YFSETQ. J was trimmed by 2 bases and V by 0 bases; bases with no gene match: 5. As DNA, the CDR3 is TGCGCCAGCAGCTTGGTGGCTAGCGGTACCTACGAGCAGTACTTC. This sequence encodes CASSLVASGTYEQYF. The full variable domain, rest sourced from reference TRBV5-1 and TRBJ2-7, is KAGVTQTPRYLIKTRGQQVTLSCSPISGHRSVSWYQQTPGQGLQFLFEYFSETQRNKGNFPGRFSGRQFSNSRSEMNVSTLELGDSALYLCASSLVASGTYEQYFGPGTRLTVT.

This clonotype was observed at least ten times. The chain carries TRBV2 and TRBJ2-1; no firm D call. Germline V gene lookup returns CDR1 SNHLY and CDR2 FYNNEI. V was pared by 3 bases and J by 9 bases, with 12 bases between. The CDR3 loop spans 13 amino acids. The CDR3 reads CASSDVANTEQFF. The CDR3 DNA reads TGTGCCAGCAGTGATGTGGCAAATACTGAGCAGTTCTTC.

The J gene is TRBJ2-2, the V gene TRBV9; weak D call: TRBD1 (9 bases). V shed 3 bases and J shed 4 bases, with 28 bases lying between them. Germline assignment: CDR1 SGDLS and CDR2 YYNGEE. The CDR3 has 20 residues. The CDR3 loop reads CASSAGGDRVPPIATGELFF. The DNA of the CDR3 is TGTGCCAGCAGCGCGGGGGGGGACAGGGTACCCCCTATTGCCACCGGGGAGCTGTTTTTT.

This clonotype was observed at least ten times. The CDR3 DNA sequence: TGCAGTGCTAGAGGGGCGGGGCGAGGTCAGCCCCAGCATTTT. Its protein product is CSARGAGRGQPQHF. The chain uses TRBV20-1 and TRBJ1-5; D possibly corresponds to TRBD1 (5 bases). The germline gives CDR1 DFQATT, CDR2 SNEGSKA (reference sequence). The CDR3 loop spans 14 amino acids. Trimming removed 1 base at V and 6 bases at J, with 13 bases between.

This sequence joins TRBV21-1 and TRBJ2-5; whether TRBD1, the table's D call, matches the DNA was not checked. TRBV21-1 is a known pseudogene. CDR3 size: 18 residues. The CDR3 loop reads CASSKGHRGKPLQGTQYF. The CDR3 region has the DNA TGTGCCAGCAGCAAAGGGCACAGGGGTAAACCGCTGCAGGGGACCCAGTACTTC.

This clonotype was counted between two and nine times. The CDR3 does not end in the conserved phenylalanine or tryptophan, so this is likely a read error. This chain links TRBV7-2 with TRBJ2-2, with D perhaps matching TRBD2 (6 bases). The CDR3 covers 12 residues. Germline V gene sequence: CDR1 SGHTA, CDR2 FQGNSA. CDR3 loop: CAGGSYTGELFL. CDR3 in DNA: TGTGCTGGGGGGTCTTACACCGGGGAGCTGTTTCTT.

In its sample, this clonotype was seen many times. The chain recombines TRBV6-1 with TRBJ1-1, with TRBD1 matching 9 bases. Germline V gene data show CDR1 as MNHNS and CDR2 as SASEGT. After removal of 2 bases from V and 11 bases from J, the junction contained 6 bases not matched to a gene. This CDR3 is built from 13 residues. CDR3 coding DNA: TGTGCCAGCAGTGAAAGTGGACAGGGGCGGGCTTTCTTT. Translated, it gives CASSESGQGRAFF.

This clonotype was detected many times. The chain has TRBV20-1 and TRBJ2-7, with a tentative D call TRBD2 (6 bases). Between the trimmed V and J ends, which lost 4 bases and 1 base, there was a span of 14 bases. The CDR3 has 14 residues. Germline-derived CDR1 and CDR2 are DFQATT and SNEGSKA (reference sequence). CDR3 nucleotide sequence: TGCAGTGCTACGGAGCGGGTAAATTCCTACGAGCAGTACTTC. The encoded protein is CSATERVNSYEQYF.

Details on this clonotype: A much bigger clone sits one base away, suggesting this may be a read error. The chain joins TRBV6-6 to TRBJ2-1, with 11 bases lining up with TRBD1. The CDR3 extends over 16 amino acids. Germline V lookup: CDR1 MNHNY, CDR2 SVGAGI (reference sequence). The CDR3 DNA sequence: TGTGCCAGCAATTACTCGATAGGGACAGGGGGCAATGAGCAGTTCTTC. Its protein product is CASNYSIGTGGNEQFF.

Ten or more counts support this clonotype. V is TRBV6-6 and J is TRBJ1-1; D is possibly TRBD1 (5 bases). The CDR3 runs to 13 residues. V gave up 3 bases and J gave up 5 bases, with 10 bases separating them. Germline V lookup: CDR1 MNHNY, CDR2 SVGAGI (reference sequence). The DNA of the CDR3 is TGTGCCAGCAGTTATTCAGGGAGGACTGAAGCTTTCTTT. It specifies CASSYSGRTEAFF.